The 26 T cell receptor beta chains in this list originate from one sample, sequenced in a study of blood T cell repertoires in COVID-19. Using immunoSEQ multiplex PCR, the repertoire was profiled, and TCRdb retains in-frame clones only, with some absent. This sample has about 110,000 clones; roughly nine tenths occur once, and the top ten carry about 34%. The sequencing sample was made of peripheral blood. These receptors all come from a woman of 80 years or more with acute or convalescent COVID-19.

This clone has a single count. The rearrangement links TRBV7-2 to TRBJ1-6; 11 bases map to TRBD1. The CDR3 extends over 15 amino acids. V lost 4 bases to trimming and J lost 9 bases; unmatched junction nucleotides: 5. CDR1 and CDR2 (germline): SGHTA, FQGNSA. CDR3 bases: TGTGCCAGCAGCTCCGGACAGGGGGCGGGTTCACCCCTCCACTTT. Residues: CASSSGQGAGSPLHF.

The V call is TRBV6-5, the J call TRBJ2-7, with D maybe TRBD1 (5 bases). This CDR3 region has 14 residues. Trimming shortened V by 7 bases and J by 1 base, and 14 bases separated the two germline ends. From germline, CDR1 is MNHEY and CDR2 SVGAGI. The CDR3 loop reads CASKLIRDSYEQYF. For the CDR3, the DNA is TGTGCCAGCAAATTGATCAGGGATTCCTACGAGCAGTACTTC.

V is TRBV27 and J is TRBJ2-1, with 7 bases identical to TRBD2. Losses at the gene ends were 6 bases for V and 1 base for J; bases not matched to a gene: 3. This CDR3 has 14 residues. Germline lookup yields CDR1 MNHEY and CDR2 SMNVEV (reference sequence). CDR3 amino acids: CASRLRGSYNEQFF. CDR3 bases: TGTGCCAGCAGACTGCGGGGGTCCTACAATGAGCAGTTCTTC.

In DNA, the CDR3 is TGTGCCAGCAGCCCAGGACAGCGCCCAGAAGAGCAGTACTTC. Translated: CASSPGQRPEEQYF. The chain joins TRBV7-2 to TRBJ2-7, with D possibly TRBD1 on 6 matching bases. With 5 bases removed from V and 7 bases from J, the gap between germline ends came to 18 bases. Germline-derived CDR1 and CDR2 are SGHTA and FQGNSA. The CDR3 is 14 amino acids.

This sequence joins TRBV10-2 and TRBJ2-7; 9 bases match TRBD1. Looked up from germline, CDR1 is WSHSY and CDR2 is SAAADI. Germline trimming cut 6 bases from V and 5 bases from J; bases unmatched to any gene: 8. This CDR3 is 14 amino acids long. In DNA form, the CDR3 reads TGCGCCAGCAGACCCGGGACAGGGAACCACGAGCAGTACTTC. Amino acids: CASRPGTGNHEQYF.

This CDR3 is CASSPGLAPYEQYF. DNA of the CDR3: TGTGCCAGCAGCCCGGGACTAGCGCCCTACGAGCAGTACTTC. This rearrangement joins TRBV27 to TRBJ2-7; TRBD2 matches 10 bases. CDR1 and CDR2 from the germline V gene are MNHEY and SMNVEV (reference sequence). CDR3 length equals 14 residues. V lost 6 bases to trimming and J lost 2 bases; unmatched junction nucleotides: 4.

As for this clone: The junction departs from germline at one end; a sequencing error may be responsible. J is TRBJ1-2 and V is TRBV12-3 or TRBV12-4; weak D call: TRBD1 (5 bases). This CDR3 has 11 amino acids. The chain's CDR3 is CASGLRGGYTF. The DNA of the CDR3 is TGTGCCAGCGGTTTAAGGGGCGGCTACACCTTC.

This chain uses TRBV4-3 with TRBJ2-7, with 9 bases fitting TRBD1. The CDR3 sequence is 14 residues long. CDR1 is LGHNA and CDR2 is YSLEER in the germline V gene. V lost 2 bases, J lost 5 bases, and 4 bases stayed unmatched. CDR3 amino acids: CASSQQQGAHEQYF. CDR3 coding DNA: TGCGCCAGCAGCCAACAACAGGGGGCCCACGAGCAGTACTTC.

V gene TRBV7-8 combines with J gene TRBJ1-1; 7 nucleotides align to TRBD1. Germline V gene lookup returns CDR1 SGHVS and CDR2 FQNEAQ. This CDR3 is built from 14 residues. The V and J ends lost 5 bases and 5 bases, in that order; junction bases with no gene match: 8. CDR3 nucleotide sequence: TGTGCCAGCAGCACCCCTAGGGGGCGAACTGAAGCTTTCTTT. Translation: CASSTPRGRTEAFF.

This chain joins TRBV5-4 and TRBJ1-1, with 7 bases aligning to TRBD1. V trimming: 4 bases; J trimming: 5 bases; junction bases outside the gene matches: 5. This CDR3 spans 13 amino acids. Germline V gene lookup returns CDR1 SGHNT and CDR2 YYREEE (reference sequence). Here the CDR3 DNA reads TGTGCCAGCAGCAGAACAGGGGATACTGAAGCTTTCTTT. This encodes CASSRTGDTEAFF.

CDR3 amino acids: CAWSVRQLHEQYF. The CDR3 DNA sequence: TGTGCCTGGAGTGTACGTCAGTTACACGAGCAGTACTTC. V gene TRBV30 combines with J gene TRBJ2-7; D not resolved. V lost 0 bases and J lost 5, with 11 bases in between. The CDR3 covers 13 residues. CDR1 and CDR2 (germline): GTSNPN, SVGIG (reference sequence). Full variable domain (outside the CDR3, taken from reference TRBV30 and TRBJ2-7): SQTIHQWPATLVQPVGSPLSLECTVEGTSNPNLYWYRQAAGRGLQLLFYSVGIGQISSEVPQNLSASRPQDRQFILSSKKLLLSDSGFYLCAWSVRQLHEQYFGPGTRLTVT.

The chain recombines TRBV27 with TRBJ1-2, with 8 bases aligning to TRBD1. Germline V lookup: CDR1 MNHEY, CDR2 SMNVEV (reference sequence). The V segment lost 6 bases and the J segment 8 bases; nucleotides outside the gene matches: 11. The CDR3 is made up of 14 amino acids. This CDR3 is CASSQRTGSLGYTF. The CDR3 DNA is TGTGCCAGCAGCCAAAGGACAGGGTCTTTGGGCTACACCTTC.

The chain recombines TRBV15 with TRBJ1-5; 9 bases match TRBD1. The CDR3 is 18 residues long. In germline, CDR1 is LNHNV, CDR2 YYDKDF (reference sequence). V lost 4 bases to trimming and J lost 1 base; unmatched junction nucleotides: 11. The CDR3 nucleotides are TGTGCCACCAGCATCCCACAAACAGGGGGCTTGAGCAATCAGCCCCAGCATTTT. Translation: CATSIPQTGGLSNQPQHF.

The V call is TRBV12-3 or TRBV12-4, the J call TRBJ2-7; possible D gene TRBD2, 6 bases. This CDR3 has 13 residues. V was cut by 5 bases and J by 3 bases, with 11 bases left in between. For the CDR3, the DNA is TGTGCCAGCAGTCCGGGACTGATCTACGAGCAGTACTTC. Protein product: CASSPGLIYEQYF.

This chain uses TRBV24-1 with TRBJ2-1; weak D call: TRBD2 (6 bases). CDR3 length equals 17 residues. The V and J ends lost 5 bases and 1 base respectively, with 17 bases between them. Germline-derived CDR1 and CDR2 are KGHDR and SFDVKD. CDR3 residues: CATSAWGEKGSYNEQFF. CDR3 in DNA: TGTGCCACCAGTGCCTGGGGGGAAAAAGGGTCCTACAATGAGCAGTTCTTC.

This sequence joins TRBV12-5 and TRBJ1-1, with D possibly being TRBD1 (5 bases). The CDR3 covers 13 residues. V dropped 5 bases and J dropped 5 bases, with 12 bases sitting between them. Germline loops: CDR1 LGHNT, CDR2 FRNRAP. The chain's CDR3 is CASGLEEGTEAFF. The CDR3 DNA reads as TGTGCTAGTGGTCTGGAGGAGGGGACTGAAGCTTTCTTT.

The V gene is TRBV9, the J gene TRBJ1-2; 9 bases line up with TRBD1. The CDR3 length is 16 residues. The V and J ends lost 3 bases and 8 bases, in that order; junction bases with no gene match: 14. Germline V lookup: CDR1 SGDLS, CDR2 YYNGEE. The CDR3 region is CASSEEHPGQGTGYTF. The DNA of the CDR3 is TGTGCCAGCAGCGAAGAGCATCCGGGACAGGGTACAGGCTACACCTTC.

The V gene is TRBV29-1, the J gene TRBJ1-1; 11 bases line up with TRBD1. The CDR3 contains 11 residues. Germline V gene data show CDR1 as SQVTM and CDR2 as ANQGSEA. Trimming at V came to 6 bases and at J to 7 bases, leaving 1 base not matched to a gene. CDR3 nucleotides: TGCAGCGTCGGGACAGGGGGTGAAGCTTTCTTT. Its translation: CSVGTGGEAFF.

CDR3 amino acids: CASSQEQWNGYTF. Here the CDR3 DNA reads TGCGCCAGCAGCCAAGAACAGTGGAATGGCTACACCTTC. The rearrangement links TRBV4-1 to TRBJ1-2; D call uncertain. Trimming took 0 bases from V and 6 from J, leaving 8 bases between them. CDR1 is MGHRA and CDR2 is YSYEKL in the germline V gene. The CDR3 covers 13 residues.

The V and J genes are TRBV6-5 and TRBJ1-2, with D tentatively TRBD1 (5 bases). The CDR3 is 15 residues long. Trimming stripped 0 bases from V and 4 bases from J, with 12 bases between. Looked up from germline, CDR1 is MNHEY and CDR2 is SVGAGI. The CDR3 bases are TGTGCCAGCAGTTACTCTAACCTGGGGGGCTATGGCTACACCTTC. This codes for CASSYSNLGGYGYTF.

J is TRBJ2-1 and V is TRBV4-3; no reliable D call. The germline V gene has CDR1 LGHNA and CDR2 YSLEER. The CDR3 consists of 15 residues. With 3 bases removed from V and 0 bases from J, the gap between germline ends came to 9 bases. CDR3 residues: CASSQVLSSYNEQFF. Written as DNA, the CDR3 is TGCGCCAGCAGCCAGGTCTTGAGCTCCTACAATGAGCAGTTCTTC.

This chain uses TRBV5-1 with TRBJ1-2, with TRBD1 matching over 7 bases. V shed 5 bases, J shed 3 bases, and the junction held 4 bases outside the gene matches. Germline V lookup: CDR1 SGHRS, CDR2 YFSETQ. The CDR3 runs to 13 residues. As DNA, the CDR3 is TGCGCCAGCAGTAAGGGGGCGGACTATGGCTACACCTTC. Its translation: CASSKGADYGYTF.

This clone was counted a few times. The chain joins TRBV7-2 to TRBJ1-5, with D possibly TRBD1 on 6 matching bases. This CDR3 comprises 17 residues. V was pared by 3 bases and J by 0 bases, with 15 bases between. Germline V CDR1 and CDR2: SGHTA, FQGNSA. The DNA of the CDR3 is TGTGCCAGCAGCTTTTCTGGGGGCAGATATAGCAATCAGCCCCAGCATTTT. This codes for CASSFSGGRYSNQPQHF.

The genes are TRBV11-2 and TRBJ2-3; D call uncertain. The germline V gene encodes CDR1 SGHAT and CDR2 FQNNGV. With 4 bases removed from V and 0 bases from J, the gap between germline ends came to 8 bases. This CDR3 region has 14 residues. CDR3 loop: CASSYRFSTDTQYF. The CDR3 coding sequence is TGTGCCAGCAGCTACCGGTTTAGCACAGATACGCAGTATTTT.

CDR3 region: CASSRDPGVSYGYTF. For the CDR3, the DNA is TGTGCCAGCAGCCGTGACCCCGGAGTTAGCTATGGCTACACCTTC. The genes are TRBV3-1 (or the pseudogene TRBV3-2) and TRBJ1-2; D is unclear. Trimming cost V 4 bases and J 4 bases, with 16 bases left between them. Germline assignment: CDR1 LGHDT and CDR2 YNNKEL (reference sequence). The CDR3 is made up of 15 amino acids.

The gene calls are TRBV10-3 and TRBJ1-5; TRBD1 agrees at 7 bases. From germline, CDR1 is ENHRY and CDR2 SYGVKD. Trimming removed 4 bases from V and 2 bases from J; junction bases left unmatched: 8. This CDR3 comprises 16 residues. DNA of the CDR3: TGTGCCATCAGTGCCCGACAGGGATCTCGCAATCAGCCCCAGCATTTT. It codes for CAISARQGSRNQPQHF.